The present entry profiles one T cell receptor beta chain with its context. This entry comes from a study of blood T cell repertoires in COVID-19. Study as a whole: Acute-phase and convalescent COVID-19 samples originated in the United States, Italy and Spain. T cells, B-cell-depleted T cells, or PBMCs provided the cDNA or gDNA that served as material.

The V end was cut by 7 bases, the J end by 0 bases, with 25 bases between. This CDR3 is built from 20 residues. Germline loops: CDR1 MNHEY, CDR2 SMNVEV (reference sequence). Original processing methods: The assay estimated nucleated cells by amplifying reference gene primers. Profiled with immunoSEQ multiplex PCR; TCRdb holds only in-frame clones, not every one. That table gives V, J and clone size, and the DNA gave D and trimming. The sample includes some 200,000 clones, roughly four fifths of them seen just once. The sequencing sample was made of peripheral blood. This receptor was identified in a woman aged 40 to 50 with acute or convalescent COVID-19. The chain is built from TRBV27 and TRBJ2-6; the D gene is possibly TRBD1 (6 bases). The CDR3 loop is CASKPTNQDRLHSGANVLTF. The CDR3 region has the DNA TGTGCCAGCAAACCCACCAACCAGGACAGACTCCACTCTGGGGCCAACGTCCTGACTTTC. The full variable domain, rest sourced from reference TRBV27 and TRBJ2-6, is EAQVTQNPRYLITVTGKKLTVTCSQNMNHEYMSWYRQDPGLGLRQIYYSMNVEVTDKGDVPEGYKVSRKEKRNFPLILESPSPNQTSLYFCASKPTNQDRLHSGANVLTFGAGSRLTVL.